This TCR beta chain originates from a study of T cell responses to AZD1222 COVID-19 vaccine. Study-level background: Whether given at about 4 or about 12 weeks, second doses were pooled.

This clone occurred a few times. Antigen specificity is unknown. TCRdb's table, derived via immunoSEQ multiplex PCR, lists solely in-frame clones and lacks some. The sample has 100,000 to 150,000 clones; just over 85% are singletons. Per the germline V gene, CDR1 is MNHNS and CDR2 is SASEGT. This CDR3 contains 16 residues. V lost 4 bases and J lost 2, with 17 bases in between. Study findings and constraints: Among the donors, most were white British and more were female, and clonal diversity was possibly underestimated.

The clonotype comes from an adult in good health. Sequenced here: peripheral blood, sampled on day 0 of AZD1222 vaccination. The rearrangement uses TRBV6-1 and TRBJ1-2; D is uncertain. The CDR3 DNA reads TGTGCCAGCAGTGCTAGTAGCCGCGGACTCAACTATGGCTACACCTTC. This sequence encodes CASSASSRGLNYGYTF.